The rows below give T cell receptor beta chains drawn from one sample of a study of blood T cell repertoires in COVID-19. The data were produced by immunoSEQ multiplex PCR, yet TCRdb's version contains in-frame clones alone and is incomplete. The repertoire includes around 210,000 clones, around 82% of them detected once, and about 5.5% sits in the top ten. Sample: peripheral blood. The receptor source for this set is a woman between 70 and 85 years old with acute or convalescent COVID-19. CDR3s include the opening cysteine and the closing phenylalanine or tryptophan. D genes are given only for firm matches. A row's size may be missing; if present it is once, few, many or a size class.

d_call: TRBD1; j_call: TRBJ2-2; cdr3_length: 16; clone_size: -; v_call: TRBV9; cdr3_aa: CASSADRGQNTGELFF; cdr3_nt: TGTGCCAGCAGCGCCGACAGGGGGCAGAACACCGGGGAGCTGTTTTTT
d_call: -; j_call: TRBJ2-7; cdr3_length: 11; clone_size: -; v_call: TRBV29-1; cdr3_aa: CSVGQEYEQYF; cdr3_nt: TGCAGCGTTGGACAGGAATACGAGCAGTACTTC
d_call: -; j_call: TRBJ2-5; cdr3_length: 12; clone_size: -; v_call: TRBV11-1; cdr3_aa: CASSLPGETQYF; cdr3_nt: TGTGCCAGCAGCTTACCCGGAGAGACCCAGTACTTC
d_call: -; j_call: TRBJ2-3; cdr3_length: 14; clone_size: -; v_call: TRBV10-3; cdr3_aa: CAISDRVRTDTQYF; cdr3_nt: TGTGCCATCAGTGATCGGGTCCGCACAGATACGCAGTATTTT
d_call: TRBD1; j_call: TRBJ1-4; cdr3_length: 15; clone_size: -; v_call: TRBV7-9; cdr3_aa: CASSLRQGPNEKLFF; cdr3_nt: TGTGCCAGCAGCCTTAGACAGGGTCCAAATGAAAAACTGTTTTTT
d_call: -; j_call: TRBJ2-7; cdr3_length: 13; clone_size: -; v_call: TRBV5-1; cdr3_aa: CASSREPSYEQYF; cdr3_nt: TGCGCCAGCAGTCGGGAACCCTCCTACGAGCAGTACTTC
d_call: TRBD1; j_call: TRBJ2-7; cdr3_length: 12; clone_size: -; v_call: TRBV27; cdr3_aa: CASSQTGNEQYF; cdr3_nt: TGTGCCAGCAGCCAGACAGGGAACGAGCAGTACTTC
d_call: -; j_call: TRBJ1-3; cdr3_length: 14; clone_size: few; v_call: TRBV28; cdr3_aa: CASSTSGRRNTIYF; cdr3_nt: TGTGCCAGCAGTACTTCAGGGAGGCGAAACACCATATATTTT
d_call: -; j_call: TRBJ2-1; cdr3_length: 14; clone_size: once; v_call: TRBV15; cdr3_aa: CATSRGSSSNEQFF; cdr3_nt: TGTGCCACCAGCAGAGGTTCTAGTAGCAATGAGCAGTTCTTC
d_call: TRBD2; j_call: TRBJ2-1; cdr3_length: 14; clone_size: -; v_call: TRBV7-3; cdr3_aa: CASSTVAGFNEQFF; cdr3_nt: TGTGCCAGCAGCACAGTAGCGGGATTCAATGAGCAGTTCTTC